The source of this T cell receptor (beta chain) is a study of cytomegalovirus exposure and HLA in healthy donors. The study, taken as a whole, reports: TCR sequences were mostly rare, though some public TCRs occurred in many donors. Some V segments could not be told apart, so they were left out, TRBV6-2 and TRBV6-3 among them.

Of note for this clone: Its antigen remains unknown.

The PCR employed 60 Vbeta primers together with 13 Jbeta primers. The protocol was immunoSEQ multiplex PCR, while the TCRdb copy is restricted to in-frame clones and leaves out a portion. The sample carries 97,000 or so clones, approximately 70% recorded once. Germline CDR1 reads SQVTM; CDR2 reads ANQGSEA. The CDR3 runs 13 residues. The V end was cut by 6 bases, the J end by 11 bases, with 22 bases between. Sequencing used PBMCs. V gene TRBV29-1 combines with J gene TRBJ2-5; D might be TRBD1 (7 bases). The source is a man aged 45-60 years in good health and CMV-seronegative. CDR3 coding DNA: TGCAGCGTGAGGGGGGACAGTTTTGGGGAGCAGTACTTC. Residues: CSVRGDSFGEQYF.